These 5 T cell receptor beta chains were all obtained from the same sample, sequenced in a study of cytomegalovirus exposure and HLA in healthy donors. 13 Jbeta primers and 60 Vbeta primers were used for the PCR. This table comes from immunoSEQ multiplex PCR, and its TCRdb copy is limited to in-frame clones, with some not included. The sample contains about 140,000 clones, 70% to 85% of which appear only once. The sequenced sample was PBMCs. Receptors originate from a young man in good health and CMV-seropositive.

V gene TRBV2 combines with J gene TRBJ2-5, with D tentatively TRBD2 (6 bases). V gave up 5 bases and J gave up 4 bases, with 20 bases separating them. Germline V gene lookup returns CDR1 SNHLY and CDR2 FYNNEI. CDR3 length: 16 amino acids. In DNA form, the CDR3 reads TGTGCCAGCAGTCCTTTGGGGGGAGAGCGATCAGAGACCCAGTACTTC. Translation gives CASSPLGGERSETQYF.

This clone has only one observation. CDR3 nucleotide sequence: TGTGCCAGCTATCTCACTAGCGGGGCTGAGCAGTTCTTC. Residues: CASYLTSGAEQFF. J is TRBJ2-1 and V is TRBV28; 10 nucleotides align to TRBD2. Trimming at V came to 8 bases and at J to 9 bases, leaving 7 bases not matched to a gene. The CDR3 consists of 13 residues. Per germline, CDR1 MDHEN and CDR2 SYDVKM. Filled out from reference TRBV28 and TRBJ2-1, the complete variable domain reads DVKVTQSSRYLVKRTGEKVFLECVQDMDHENMFWYRQDPGLGLRLIYFSYDVKMKEKGDIPEGYSVSREKKERFSLILESASTNQTSMYLCASYLTSGAEQFFGPGTRLTVL.

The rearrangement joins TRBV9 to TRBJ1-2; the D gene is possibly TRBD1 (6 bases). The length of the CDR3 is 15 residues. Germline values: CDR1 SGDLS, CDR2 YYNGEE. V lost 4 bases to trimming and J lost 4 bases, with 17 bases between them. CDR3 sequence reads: CASSPPQDRGYGYTF. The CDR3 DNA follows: TGTGCCAGCAGCCCCCCCCAGGACAGAGGCTATGGCTACACCTTC. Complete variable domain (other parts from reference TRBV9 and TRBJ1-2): DSGVTQTPKHLITATGQRVTLRCSPRSGDLSVYWYQQSLDQGLQFLIQYYNGEERAKGNILERFSAQQFPDLHSELNLSSLELGDSALYFCASSPPQDRGYGYTFGSGTRLTVV.

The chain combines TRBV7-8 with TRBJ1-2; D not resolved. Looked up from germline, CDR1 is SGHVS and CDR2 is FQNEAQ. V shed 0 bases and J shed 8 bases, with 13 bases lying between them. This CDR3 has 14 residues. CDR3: CASSLAVGRMGYTF. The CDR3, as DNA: TGTGCCAGCAGCTTAGCGGTAGGGAGAATGGGCTACACCTTC.

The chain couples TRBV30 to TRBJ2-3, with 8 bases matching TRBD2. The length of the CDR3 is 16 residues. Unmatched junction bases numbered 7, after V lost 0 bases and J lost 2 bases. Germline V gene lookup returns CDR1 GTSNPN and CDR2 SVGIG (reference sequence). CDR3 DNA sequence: TGTGCCTGGAGTGTGGGGCTAGCGGGTAACACAGATACGCAGTATTTT. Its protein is CAWSVGLAGNTDTQYF.